One and the same sample provided the 4 T cell receptor beta chains below, sequenced in a study of blood T cell repertoires in COVID-19 (dated by TCRdb to the early 2020s). Receptors were amplified or captured by the immunoSEQ multiplex PCR assay. In TCRdb, the immuneACCESS table is reduced to in-frame sequences with V and J assigned. These tables do not hold every clone; where another copy was compared, an unresolved V gene accounts for under half, and the others remain unexplained. The sample table lists nearly 200,000 clones, about 88% of them with a count of one. The ten largest make up roughly 5.6% of the sample. Sequencing used peripheral blood. The source of these receptors is a middle-aged woman who had recovered from COVID-19.

The chain carries TRBV5-5 and TRBJ1-5, with D uncertain. Looked up from germline, CDR1 is SGHKS and CDR2 is YYEKEE (reference sequence). This CDR3 region has 14 residues. V shed 0 bases and J shed 3 bases, with 7 bases lying between them. CDR3 DNA sequence: TGTGCCAGCAGCTTGGACCACTTCAATCAGCCCCAGCATTTT. Translating gives CASSLDHFNQPQHF.

The chain couples TRBV19 to TRBJ1-1; TRBD1 aligns across 7 bases. There are 14 residues in the CDR3. From germline, CDR1 is LNHDA and CDR2 SQIVND (reference sequence). Trimming at V came to 10 bases and at J to 1 base, leaving 9 bases not matched to a gene. CDR3 residues: CATVPDRANTEAFF. The CDR3 DNA is TGTGCCACAGTCCCCGACAGGGCGAACACTGAAGCTTTCTTT.

V usage is TRBV12-3 or TRBV12-4 and J usage is TRBJ1-5, with D unclear. Trimming cost V 8 bases and J 8 bases, with 16 bases left between them. This CDR3 is built from 13 residues. Here the CDR3 reads CASCGGDREPQHF. The DNA of the CDR3 is TGTGCCAGCTGTGGCGGGGATAGGGAGCCCCAGCATTTT.

V usage is TRBV7-2 and J usage is TRBJ2-7; maybe TRBD1 (6 bases). The germline V gene has CDR1 SGHTA and CDR2 FQGNSA. The V end lost 5 bases, the J end lost 2 bases, and 22 bases lay between the germline ends. This CDR3 contains 17 residues. The CDR3 is CASSPGSSGVYPYEQYF. The CDR3 bases are TGTGCCAGCAGCCCTGGGTCGTCAGGGGTCTACCCCTACGAGCAGTACTTC.